The rows below give T cell receptor beta chains drawn from one sample of a study of graft-versus-host responses after intestinal transplantation. Produced via immunoSEQ multiplex PCR; TCRdb's table is partial and in-frame only. This sample yields roughly 25,000 clones, of which around 94% are seen a single time; around 0.82% belongs to the top ten. This specimen consisted of PBMCs, obtained roughly 29 days after intestinal transplant. These receptor sequences come from a human patient who received an intestinal transplant, so some T cells may come from the graft donor. The CDR3 runs from the conserved cysteine through the conserved F or W. D genes are given only for firm matches. Some rows mark clone size as missing; the rest say once, few, many or name a class of expanded clone.

j_call | clone_size | v_call | d_call | cdr3_aa | cdr3_nt
TRBJ1-1 | NA | TRBV7-8 | NA | CASSLGYRGLLPEAFF | TGTGCCAGCAGCTTAGGGTATAGGGGGTTACTGCCTGAAGCTTTCTTT
TRBJ1-3 | NA | TRBV4-1 | NA | CASSQVASSGNTIYF | TGCGCCAGCAGCCAAGTCGCCAGCTCTGGAAACACCATATATTTT
TRBJ2-1 | NA | TRBV7-3 | NA | CASSQSARESEQFF | TGTGCCAGCAGCCAATCTGCTCGGGAAAGTGAGCAGTTCTTC
TRBJ2-5 | NA | TRBV5-7 | TRBD2 | CASNRRGGLRETQYF | TGTGCCAGCAATCGGCGGGGGGGCCTGCGGGAGACCCAGTACTTC
TRBJ2-7 | NA | TRBV6-5 | NA | CASSYAGPEGDEQYF | TGTGCCAGCAGTTACGCCGGACCGGAGGGGGACGAGCAGTACTTC
TRBJ1-1 | NA | TRBV7-9 | NA | CASSLDVGTEAFF | TGTGCCAGCAGCTTGGATGTAGGCACTGAAGCTTTCTTT
TRBJ1-6 | NA | TRBV30 | TRBD1 | CAWTGTVRSPLHF | TGTGCCTGGACCGGGACAGTAAGATCACCCCTCCACTTT
TRBJ2-5 | NA | TRBV1 | NA | CTSSPSGTSGEETQYF | TGCACCAGCAGCCCTTCCGGGACTAGCGGGGAAGAGACCCAGTACTTC
TRBJ1-1 | NA | TRBV4-2 | NA | CASSFMAMNTEAFF | TGTGCCAGCAGCTTCATGGCAATGAACACTGAAGCTTTCTTT
TRBJ2-3 | NA | TRBV6-5 | NA | CASSYFGLGTDTQYF | TGTGCCAGCAGTTATTTCGGTCTTGGCACAGATACGCAGTATTTT
TRBJ1-1 | once | TRBV10-3 | TRBD1 | CAIRGTGGMNTEAFF | TGTGCCATCAGGGGGACAGGCGGGATGAACACTGAAGCTTTCTTT
TRBJ2-7 | NA | TRBV5-1 | TRBD1 | CASSLQSGTGGYEQYF | TGCGCCAGCAGCCTACAATCAGGGACAGGGGGCTACGAGCAGTACTTC
TRBJ1-2 | NA | TRBV4-1 | NA | CASSPDSNYGYTF | TGCGCCAGCAGCCCGGACAGTAACTATGGCTACACCTTC
TRBJ1-1 | NA | TRBV4-1 | NA | CASSQGTMWNTEAFF | TGCGCCAGCAGCCAAGGGACGATGTGGAACACTGAAGCTTTCTTT
TRBJ2-3 | NA | TRBV27 | NA | CASSFLDTLTDTQYF | TGTGCCAGCAGTTTCCTCGATACGCTCACAGATACGCAGTATTTT
TRBJ2-3 | NA | TRBV18 | NA | CASSPINREADTQYF | TGTGCCAGCTCACCCATTAACAGGGAGGCAGATACGCAGTATTTT
TRBJ1-2 | NA | TRBV7-2 | NA | CASSVGWGNGYTF | TGTGCCAGCAGCGTGGGGTGGGGGAACGGCTACACCTTC
TRBJ2-5 | NA | TRBV23-1 | NA | CASSPKNQPQETQYF | TGCGCCAGCAGTCCAAAAAACCAGCCCCAAGAGACCCAGTACTTC
TRBJ1-1 | NA | TRBV27 | NA | CASSPYSNQNTEAFF | TGTGCCAGCAGCCCCTACAGTAACCAGAACACTGAAGCTTTCTTT
TRBJ2-7 | NA | TRBV7-2 | TRBD2 | CASSVNSGDYEQYF | TGTGCCAGCAGCGTAAATAGCGGGGACTACGAGCAGTACTTC
TRBJ1-1 | NA | TRBV7-8 | TRBD1 | CASSARQGGRNTEAFF | TGTGCCAGCAGCGCTAGACAGGGGGGGAGGAACACTGAAGCTTTCTTT
TRBJ1-6 | NA | TRBV5-6 | NA | CASSFSPLHF | TGTGCCAGCAGCTTTTCACCCCTCCACTTT